Listed below are T cell receptor beta chains from one sample, sequenced in a study of blood T cell repertoires in COVID-19. The repertoire was sequenced with immunoSEQ multiplex PCR; TCRdb's copy has only in-frame clones and lacks some. The sample carries roughly 340,000 clones, 89% recorded once. Sequencing used peripheral blood. These receptors were obtained from a woman younger than 45 with COVID-19, enrolled during active disease. Both conserved end residues are part of each CDR3. The D gene is left open where the match is weak.

D	V	J	length	CDR3
TRBD2	TRBV6-1	TRBJ2-1	15	CASSEPGLPHNEQFF
TRBD1	TRBV5-4	TRBJ2-6	19	CASSLGTGGYTSGANVLTF
TRBD1	TRBV5-6	TRBJ1-1	16	CASSPRTGGLGTEAFF
TRBD2	TRBV3-1/TRBV3-2	TRBJ2-5	17	CASSQASPLAGQETQYF
-	TRBV12-3/TRBV12-4	TRBJ2-1	13	CASSPPGYNEQFF
-	TRBV25-1	TRBJ2-3	16	CASSLLDLFSTDTQYF
TRBD1	TRBV2	TRBJ2-7	14	CASRELTGEYEQYF
-	TRBV27	TRBJ1-2	13	CASTNQSGYGYTF
TRBD1	TRBV18	TRBJ1-2	16	CASSPQDTGDHYGYTF
TRBD1	TRBV7-9	TRBJ1-1	16	CASSPQPGQAKGEAFF
-	TRBV11-3	TRBJ1-3	15	CASSLDATAGNTIYF
-	TRBV4-3	TRBJ2-5	13	CASSQETQGTQYF
-	TRBV7-6	TRBJ2-5	11	CASSVKETQYF
TRBD2	TRBV19	TRBJ2-3	16	CASSIASGGPPDTQYF
-	TRBV18	TRBJ1-3	14	CASEPTVSGNTIYF
TRBD2	TRBV6-2/TRBV6-3	TRBJ2-2	20	CASSGRTSGRLVANTGELFF
TRBD1	TRBV7-2	TRBJ1-6	20	CASSLALGDRLNRYNSPLHF